One and the same sample provided the 8 T cell receptor beta chains below, sequenced in a study of blood T cell repertoires in COVID-19. The method was immunoSEQ multiplex PCR; TCRdb's version includes in-frame clones alone and lacks a portion of them. The sample includes approximately 140,000 clones, over 80% of them seen just once. Sequencing was performed on PBMCs or T cells enriched from blood (not recorded which). The receptors derive from a woman between 45 and 65 years old who had been exposed to COVID-19.

The chain couples TRBV25-1 to TRBJ2-1; possible D gene TRBD2, 5 bases. CDR3 length: 18 residues. Trimming stripped 0 bases from V and 7 bases from J, with 22 bases between. CDR1 MGHDK and CDR2 SYGVNS come from the germline V gene. The CDR3 nucleotides are TGTGCCAGCAGTGAATATGCGGGCGCAGCAAGACCGCTGAATGAGCAGTTCTTC. Translating it yields CASSEYAGAARPLNEQFF.

The gene calls are TRBV19 and TRBJ1-4, with 10 bases identical to TRBD1. The trim removed 5 bases at V and 5 bases at J, leaving 5 bases unmatched. The germline CDR1 and CDR2 sequences are LNHDA and SQIVND (reference sequence). This CDR3 is built from 15 residues. CDR3 region: CASSLRDRGNEKLFF. CDR3 nucleotides: TGTGCCAGTAGTCTCCGGGACAGGGGCAATGAAAAACTGTTTTTT. Variable domain in full (rest from reference TRBV19 and TRBJ1-4): DGGITQSPKYLFRKEGQNVTLSCEQNLNHDAMYWYRQDPGQGLRLIYYSQIVNDFQKGDIAEGYSVSREKKESFPLTVTSAQKNPTAFYLCASSLRDRGNEKLFFGSGTQLSVL.

The chain is built from TRBV12-5 and TRBJ1-1; 9 bases agree with TRBD1. Per the germline V gene, CDR1 is LGHNT and CDR2 is FRNRAP. With 5 bases clipped from V and 5 bases from J, the junction kept 6 bases outside the gene matches. The CDR3 sequence is 14 residues long. CDR3 amino acids: CASGALGQGTEAFF. The CDR3 coding sequence is TGTGCTAGTGGTGCCCTGGGACAGGGTACTGAAGCTTTCTTT.

The V gene is TRBV5-8, the J gene TRBJ2-2, with 9 bases identical to TRBD1. Germline values: CDR1 SGHTS, CDR2 YDEGEE. The CDR3 extends over 17 amino acids. The trim removed 4 bases at V and 1 base at J, leaving 8 bases unmatched. The CDR3 DNA reads as TGTGCCAGCAGCGCCGGGACAGGGACTTGGAACACCGGGGAGCTGTTTTTT. It codes for CASSAGTGTWNTGELFF.

The V gene is TRBV4-3, the J gene TRBJ1-2; D is unclear. Germline V gene lookup returns CDR1 LGHNA and CDR2 YSLEER. CDR3 length equals 15 residues. Trimming pared 0 bases from V and 6 bases from J, leaving 14 bases between. CDR3 in DNA: TGCGCCAGCAGCCAAGAAGGTTGGACTGTGGATGGCTACACCTTC. Amino acid sequence: CASSQEGWTVDGYTF.

This clone was seen a few times. This sequence joins TRBV6-5 and TRBJ2-2; the D is unclear. The CDR3 loop spans 11 amino acids. V gave up 2 bases and J gave up 10 bases, with 5 bases separating them. Germline CDR1 MNHEY, CDR2 SVGAGI. Here the CDR3 reads CASSYTAELFF. CDR3 sequence (DNA): TGTGCCAGCAGTTACACAGCGGAGCTGTTTTTT.

This clone appeared a few times. The chain has TRBV5-4 and TRBJ2-2; TRBD2 agrees at 7 bases. Unmatched junction bases numbered 13, after V lost 4 bases and J lost 4 bases. CDR1 is SGHNT, CDR2 YYREEE, per germline (reference sequence). The CDR3 runs to 17 residues. CDR3 protein: CASSPEITSAITGELFF. CDR3 coding DNA: TGTGCCAGCAGCCCCGAAATTACTAGCGCGATCACCGGGGAGCTGTTTTTT.

The chain combines TRBV11-2 with TRBJ1-4, with a possible D match to TRBD1 (6 bases). Germline V gene sequence: CDR1 SGHAT, CDR2 FQNNGV. CDR3 length: 17 residues. The V gene lost 2 bases and the J gene lost 7 bases, with 20 bases spanning the gap. The CDR3 here is CASSLKAGADWGEKLFF. The DNA of the CDR3 is TGTGCCAGCAGCTTAAAAGCAGGGGCGGATTGGGGTGAAAAACTGTTTTTT. The variable domain in full, completed from reference TRBV11-2 and TRBJ1-4, reads EAGVAQSPRYKIIEKRQSVAFWCNPISGHATLYWYQQILGQGPKLLIQFQNNGVVDDSQLPKDRFSAERLKGVDSTLKIQPAKLEDSAVYLCASSLKAGADWGEKLFFGSGTQLSVL.